Listed below are T cell receptor beta chains from one sample, sequenced in a study of blood T cell repertoires in COVID-19. Sequenced by immunoSEQ multiplex PCR; TCRdb stores in-frame clones only, minus some. The table shows about 160,000 clones, with approximately 87% occurring only once. Sample: peripheral blood. The receptors shown here come from a woman in her 70s with acute or convalescent COVID-19. Both conserved end residues are trimmed from each CDR3. Fields, in order: V gene, J gene, CDR3 protein.

V gene: TRBV6-5
J gene: TRBJ1-1
CDR3 protein: ASSYADRNTEAF

V gene: TRBV19
J gene: TRBJ2-5
CDR3 protein: ASSVDSQETQY

V gene: TRBV7-2
J gene: TRBJ2-7
CDR3 protein: ASSLGSGFSYEQY

V gene: TRBV9
J gene: TRBJ2-5
CDR3 protein: ASSVEGVGGSETQY

V gene: TRBV6-5
J gene: TRBJ1-2
CDR3 protein: ASRAPGDYGYT

V gene: TRBV5-1
J gene: TRBJ2-3
CDR3 protein: ASSRRFGGGSTDTQY

V gene: TRBV4-3
J gene: TRBJ1-4
CDR3 protein: ASSLGQGADEKLF

V gene: TRBV15
J gene: TRBJ1-1
CDR3 protein: ATSSPRVFEAF

V gene: TRBV4-3
J gene: TRBJ2-7
CDR3 protein: ASSLRLAGQYEQY

V gene: TRBV6-5
J gene: TRBJ1-1
CDR3 protein: ASSYSAGYTEAF